The T cell receptor (beta chain) under discussion was sequenced for a study of neoadjuvant anti-PD-1 for oral cavity cancer. Study-wide points: Non-responders to neoadjuvant nivolumab had significantly more clonal PBMC T cells than responders.

Generated by immunoSEQ multiplex PCR, the TCRdb table keeps only in-frame clones and is missing some. The table lists 50,000 to 65,000 clones, 65% to 80% of them singletons. After removal of 3 bases from V and 5 bases from J, the junction contained 8 bases not matched to a gene. The germline gives CDR1 SGHRS, CDR2 YFSETQ. The CDR3 has 16 residues. For this clone: The antigen is not known.

The specimen comprised PBMCs, sampled before nivolumab (anti-PD-1) treatment. The genes are TRBV5-1 and TRBJ1-1; 12 positions agree with TRBD1. This sequence was found in a person between 35 and 79 years old with oral cavity squamous cell carcinoma. The CDR3, as DNA: TGCGCCAGCAGCTCAAACCGGGACAGGGGGCGGACTGAAGCTTTCTTT. It translates to CASSSNRDRGRTEAFF.